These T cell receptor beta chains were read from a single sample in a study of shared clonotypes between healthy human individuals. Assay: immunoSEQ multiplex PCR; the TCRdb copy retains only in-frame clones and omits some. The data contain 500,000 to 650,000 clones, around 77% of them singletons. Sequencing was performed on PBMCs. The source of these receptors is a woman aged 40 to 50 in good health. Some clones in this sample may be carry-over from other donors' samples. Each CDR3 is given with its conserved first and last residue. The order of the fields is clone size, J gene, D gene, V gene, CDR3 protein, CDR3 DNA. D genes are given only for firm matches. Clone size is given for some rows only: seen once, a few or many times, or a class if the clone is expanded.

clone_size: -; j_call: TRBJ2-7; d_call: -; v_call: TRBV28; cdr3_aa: CASRTPTYEQYF; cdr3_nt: TGTGCCAGCAGGACCCCGACCTACGAGCAGTACTTC
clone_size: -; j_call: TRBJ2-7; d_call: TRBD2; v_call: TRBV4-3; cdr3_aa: CASSQAGRAYEQYF; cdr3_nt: TGCGCCAGCAGCCAAGCCGGGAGGGCTTACGAGCAGTACTTC
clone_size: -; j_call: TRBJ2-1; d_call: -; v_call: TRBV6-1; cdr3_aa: CASSEVTDPYNEQFF; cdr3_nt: TGTGCCAGCAGTGAAGTTACGGACCCCTACAATGAGCAGTTCTTC
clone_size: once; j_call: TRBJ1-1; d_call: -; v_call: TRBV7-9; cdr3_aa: CASSLGLSSQVLGTEAFF; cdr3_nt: TGTGCCAGCAGCTTAGGCTTAAGTTCCCAGGTATTGGGCACTGAAGCTTTCTTT
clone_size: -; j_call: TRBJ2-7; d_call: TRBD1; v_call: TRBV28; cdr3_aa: CASSGTTGGANEQYF; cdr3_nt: TGTGCCAGCAGCGGGACGACAGGGGGCGCGAACGAGCAGTACTTC
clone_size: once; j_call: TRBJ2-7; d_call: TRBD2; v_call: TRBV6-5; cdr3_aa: CASRPPGLAYEQYF; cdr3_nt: TGTGCCAGCAGGCCCCCTGGACTAGCCTACGAGCAGTACTTC
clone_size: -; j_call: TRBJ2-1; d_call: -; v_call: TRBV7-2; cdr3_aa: CASSLSPGEHNEQFF; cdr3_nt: TGTGCCAGCAGCTTATCGCCGGGAGAGCACAATGAGCAGTTCTTC
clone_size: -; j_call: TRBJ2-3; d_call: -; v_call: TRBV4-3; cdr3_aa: CASSQEGGTTDTQYF; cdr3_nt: TGCGCCAGCAGCCAAGAGGGCGGGACCACAGATACGCAGTATTTT
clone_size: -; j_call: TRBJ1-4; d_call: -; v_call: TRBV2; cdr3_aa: CASNAFEKLFF; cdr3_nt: TGTGCCAGCAACGCTTTTGAAAAACTGTTTTTT
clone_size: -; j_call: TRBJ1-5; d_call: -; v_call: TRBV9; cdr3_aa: CASSVGPGTTYSNQPQHF; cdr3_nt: TGTGCCAGCAGCGTAGGGCCCGGGACCACATATAGCAATCAGCCCCAGCATTTT
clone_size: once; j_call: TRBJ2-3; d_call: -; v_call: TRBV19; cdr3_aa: CASRGGDTQYF; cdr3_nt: TGTGCCAGTAGAGGTGGTGATACGCAGTATTTT
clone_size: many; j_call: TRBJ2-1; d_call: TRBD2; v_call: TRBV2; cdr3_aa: CASSGLADYNEQFF; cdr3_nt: TGTGCCAGCAGTGGACTAGCGGACTACAATGAGCAGTTCTTC
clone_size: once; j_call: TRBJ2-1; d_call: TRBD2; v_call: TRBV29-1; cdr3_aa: CSVAVLSGGNEQFF; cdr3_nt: TGCAGCGTTGCTGTACTTAGCGGGGGGAATGAGCAGTTCTTC
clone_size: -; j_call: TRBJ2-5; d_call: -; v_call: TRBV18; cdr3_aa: CASSPFQGSQETQYF; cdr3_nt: TGTGCCAGCTCACCTTTCCAGGGATCCCAAGAGACCCAGTACTTC
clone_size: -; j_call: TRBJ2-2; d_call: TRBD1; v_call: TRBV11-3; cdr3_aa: CASSSTGVGTGELFF; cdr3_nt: TGTGCCAGCAGCTCGACAGGGGTGGGCACCGGGGAGCTGTTTTTT
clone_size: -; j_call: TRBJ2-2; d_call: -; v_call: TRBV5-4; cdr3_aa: CASSQGTTPESGELFF; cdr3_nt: TGTGCCAGCAGCCAGGGGACTACCCCGGAGTCCGGGGAGCTGTTTTTT
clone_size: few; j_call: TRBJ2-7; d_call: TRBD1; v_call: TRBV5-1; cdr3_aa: CASKTEGASYEQYF; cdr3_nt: TGCGCCAGCAAGACCGAGGGGGCGTCCTACGAGCAGTACTTC
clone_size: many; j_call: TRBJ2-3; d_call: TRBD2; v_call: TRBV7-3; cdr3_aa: CASSLSGSRTDTQYF; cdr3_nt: TGTGCCAGCAGCCTTAGCGGGAGTAGGACAGATACGCAGTATTTT
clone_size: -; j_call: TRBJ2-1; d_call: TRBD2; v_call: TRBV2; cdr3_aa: CASSGPAPGTSGNEQFF; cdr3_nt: TGTGCCAGCAGTGGACCTGCTCCCGGGACTAGCGGGAATGAGCAGTTCTTC
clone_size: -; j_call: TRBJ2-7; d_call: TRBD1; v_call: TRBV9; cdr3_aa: CASSVAGTGAPYEQYF; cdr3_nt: TGTGCCAGCAGCGTAGCTGGGACAGGGGCCCCCTACGAGCAGTACTTC
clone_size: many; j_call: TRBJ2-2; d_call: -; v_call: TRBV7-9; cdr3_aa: CASSFAQGLIGELFF; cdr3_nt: TGTGCCAGCAGCTTCGCCCAGGGGTTAATCGGGGAGCTGTTTTTT
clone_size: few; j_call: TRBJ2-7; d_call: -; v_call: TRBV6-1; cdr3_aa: CASSRDGYEQYF; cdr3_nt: TGTGCCAGCAGCCGGGACGGCTACGAGCAGTACTTC
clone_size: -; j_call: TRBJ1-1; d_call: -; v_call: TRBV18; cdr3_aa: CASSPPRFTEDEAFF; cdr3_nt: TGTGCCAGCTCACCCCCCCGTTTTACGGAGGATGAAGCTTTCTTT
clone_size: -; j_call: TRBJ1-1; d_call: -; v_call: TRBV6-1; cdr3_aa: CASTQGTEAFF; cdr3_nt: TGTGCCAGCACACAGGGCACTGAAGCCTTCTTT
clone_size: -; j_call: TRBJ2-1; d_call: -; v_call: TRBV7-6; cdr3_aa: CASSLSSSYNEQFF; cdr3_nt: TGTGCCAGCAGCTTAAGTAGCTCCTACAATGAGCAGTTCTTC
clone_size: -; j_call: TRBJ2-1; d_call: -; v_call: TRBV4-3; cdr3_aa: CASSQEIMVDNEQFF; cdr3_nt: TGCGCCAGCAGCCAAGAGATTATGGTAGACAATGAGCAGTTCTTC
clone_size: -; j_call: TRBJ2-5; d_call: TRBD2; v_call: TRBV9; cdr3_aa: CASSTRGAGGETQYF; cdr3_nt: TGTGCCAGCAGCACCCGTGGGGCGGGAGGAGAGACCCAGTACTTC
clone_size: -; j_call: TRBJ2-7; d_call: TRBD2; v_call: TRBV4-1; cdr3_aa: CASSQLAGVIPPYEQYF; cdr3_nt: TGCGCCAGCAGCCAACTAGCGGGAGTCATCCCTCCCTACGAGCAGTACTTC
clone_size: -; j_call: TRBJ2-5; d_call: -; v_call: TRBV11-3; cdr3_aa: CASSNNQETQYF; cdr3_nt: TGTGCCAGCAGCAACAACCAAGAGACCCAGTACTTC
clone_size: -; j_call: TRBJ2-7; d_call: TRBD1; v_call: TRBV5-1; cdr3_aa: CASSPGTGGSYEQYF; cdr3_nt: TGCGCCAGCAGCCCCGGGACAGGGGGTTCCTACGAGCAGTACTTC
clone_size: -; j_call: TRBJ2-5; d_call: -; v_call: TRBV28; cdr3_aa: CASSFPHRRETQYF; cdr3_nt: TGTGCCAGCAGTTTCCCCCACCGGAGGGAGACCCAGTACTTC
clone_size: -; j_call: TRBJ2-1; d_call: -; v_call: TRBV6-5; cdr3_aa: CASKPRAYNEQFF; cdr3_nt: TGTGCCAGCAAACCGAGAGCCTACAATGAGCAGTTCTTC
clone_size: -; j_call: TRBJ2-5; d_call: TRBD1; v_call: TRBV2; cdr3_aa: CATRDRGETQYF; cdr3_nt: TGTGCCACCCGGGACAGGGGGGAGACCCAGTACTTC
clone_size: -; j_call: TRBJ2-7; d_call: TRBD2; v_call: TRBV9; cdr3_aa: CASRISGDHYEQYF; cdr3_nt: TGTGCCAGCAGGATTAGCGGGGACCACTACGAGCAGTACTTC
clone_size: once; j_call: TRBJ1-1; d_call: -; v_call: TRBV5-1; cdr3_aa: CASSLNTNTEAFF; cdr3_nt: TGCGCCAGCAGCTTGAACACGAACACTGAAGCTTTCTTT
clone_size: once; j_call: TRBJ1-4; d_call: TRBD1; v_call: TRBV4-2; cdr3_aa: CASSPPDRGGEKLFF; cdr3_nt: TGTGCCAGCAGCCCGCCGGACAGGGGTGGTGAAAAACTGTTTTTT